The source of this T cell receptor (beta chain) is a study of cytomegalovirus exposure and HLA in healthy donors. Across the study: Assignment to the Caucasian-associated ancestry cluster applied to less than 85% of the approximately 380 genotyped donors.

Trimming removed 4 bases from V and 5 bases from J; junction bases left unmatched: 8. In germline, CDR1 is SGHNT, CDR2 YYREEE (reference sequence). There are 15 residues in the CDR3. The PCR contained 60 Vbeta and 13 Jbeta primers. Sequencing was performed with immunoSEQ multiplex PCR; in TCRdb, only in-frame clones are kept and a portion is missing. The sample has around 220,000 clones, about 80% seen once. As for the donors, each was a healthy bone marrow donor. The sequenced sample was PBMCs. This rearrangement joins TRBV5-4 to TRBJ1-4, with 7 bases aligning to TRBD1. This clonotype originated in a middle-aged man in good health and CMV-seronegative. The CDR3 sequence is CASSAQQGSNEKLFF. CDR3 DNA sequence: TGTGCCAGCAGCGCCCAACAGGGGAGCAATGAAAAACTGTTTTTT.